What follows describes a single TCR beta chain. It has no known antigen specificity. No base qualities exist here, and no much larger clone lies one base off it. This sample was included in a study of radiotherapy plus CTLA-4 blockade in lung cancer (dated by TCRdb to the late 2010s). About the full investigation: Objective responses were observed in 18% of enrolled patients, and disease control was achieved in around 30%.

In this study, focal radiation therapy paired with CTLA-4 blockade (ipilimumab) was tested in patients who had chemo-refractory metastatic non-small-cell lung cancer. Broader findings and caveats from the paper: TCR clones derived from tumors expanded in peripheral blood after treatment with radiotherapy and ipilimumab. The strongest predictors of response were reported to be early dynamic shifts in blood T cell clones along with a rise in serum interferon-beta following radiation.

Taken from the germline V gene, the CDR1 and CDR2 loops are SGHAT and FQNNGV. V sheds 3 bases and J sheds 4 bases, leaving 8 bases between their ends. From the cysteine through the phenylalanine, the CDR3 covers 13 amino acids. CDR3 DNA is the only sequence kept; it has 39 bases, read in frame from the first base. The library relied on the immunoSEQ multiplex PCR assay. TCRdb mirrors the immuneACCESS table, restricted to in-frame sequences. Some clones are absent from its copies; in checked studies, under half trace to an unresolved V gene, and the reason for the others is unknown. The sample includes about 93,000 clones, with approximately 86% observed a single time. The ten largest clonotypes hold 4.9% of the sample.

The receptor was derived from a human donor with non-small cell lung cancer that progressed on radiotherapy plus ipilimumab. Sample: peripheral blood, taken from a patient treated with radiotherapy plus ipilimumab. The V and J segments used are TRBV11-2 and TRBJ2-3, with an unclear D gene assignment. The CDR3 here reads CASSFRWADTQYF. The bases are TGTGCCAGCAGCTTCAGGTGGGCAGATACGCAGTATTTT.